Following are 30 T cell receptor beta chains from one sample sequenced in a study of molecular identifiers for immune sequencing clone quantification. TCRdb processed the PCR reads anew with MiXCR; each CDR3 protein has one entry. The table shows around 460,000 distinct CDR3 sequences, with roughly 26% occurring only once. Sample: naive CD8+ T cells from blood, with Jurkat cell RNA spiked in. Subset denoted: FACS-sorted CD8+CD4-CCR7+CD45RA+ naive T cells. The receptors derive from a human donor in good health. Some libraries in this study had Jurkat cell RNA spiked in.

This clonotype was observed a handful of times. The gene calls are TRBV6-5 and TRBJ1-2; D is undetermined. CDR3 length: 16 amino acids. Trimming pared 0 bases from V and 2 bases from J, leaving 13 bases between. The germline gives CDR1 MNHEY, CDR2 SVGAGI. In DNA, the CDR3 is TGTGCCAGCAGTTACTCGACGGCAGACGTAAACTATGGCTACACCTTC. This codes for CASSYSTADVNYGYTF.

This clonotype was seen more than once but under ten times. The V call is TRBV13, the J call TRBJ2-7; D unresolved. The CDR3 consists of 14 residues. V lost 2 bases to trimming and J lost 3 bases, with 11 bases between them. Germline V gene data show CDR1 as PRHDT and CDR2 as FYEKMQ (reference sequence). Here the CDR3 DNA reads TGTGCCAGCAGCTTATTGGCCGCCCGCTACGAGCAGTACTTC. Encoded protein: CASSLLAARYEQYF.

About this clonotype: This may be a read error, as it is one base from a much larger clone. The chain carries TRBV6-5 and TRBJ2-1; 11 bases map to TRBD1. The CDR3 is 14 amino acids. CDR1 is MNHEY, CDR2 SVGAGI, per germline. The CDR3 coding sequence is TGTGCCAGCAGCGCGGGACAGGGGGTTTATGAGCAGTCCTTC. It encodes CASSAGQGVYEQSF.

This clonotype was found many times. CDR3 coding DNA: TGTGCCAGCCATACTAGCGGGAGCCCCACAGATACGCAGTATTTT. This gives the protein CASHTSGSPTDTQYF. The V gene is TRBV5-4, the J gene TRBJ2-3, with TRBD2 matching 11 bases. Germline V lookup: CDR1 SGHNT, CDR2 YYREEE (reference sequence). J gave up 2 bases and V 7 bases, and 6 bases lay outside the gene matches. The CDR3 loop spans 15 amino acids.

V is TRBV30 and J is TRBJ1-1; D is possibly TRBD1 (5 bases). CDR1 GTSNPN and CDR2 SVGIG come from the germline V gene (reference sequence). The CDR3 has 12 amino acids. V dropped 0 bases and J dropped 6 bases, with 8 bases sitting between them. The CDR3 loop reads CAWSVWGSEAFF. CDR3 sequence (DNA): TGTGCCTGGAGTGTATGGGGCTCTGAAGCTTTCTTT.

This clonotype was detected a few times. The chain combines TRBV3-1 with TRBJ1-1; possibly TRBD1 for D (5 bases). V was trimmed by 0 bases and J by 1 base, leaving 15 bases between them. The length of the CDR3 is 17 residues. Germline CDR1 LGHDT, CDR2 YNNKEL (reference sequence). CDR3 residues: CASSQDLGEGTNTEAFF. The CDR3 coding sequence is TGTGCCAGCAGCCAAGATCTTGGGGAGGGGACGAACACTGAAGCTTTCTTT.

There are many counts of this clonotype. The chain is built from TRBV5-1 and TRBJ2-1, with 8 bases lining up with TRBD1. This CDR3 spans 15 amino acids. With V trimmed by 0 bases and J by 4 bases, 3 bases remained unmatched. Germline V gives CDR1 SGHRS, CDR2 YFSETQ. The CDR3 protein is CASSLAGGNYNEQFF. CDR3 nucleotide sequence: TGCGCCAGCAGCTTGGCAGGGGGCAATTACAATGAGCAGTTCTTC.

The chain links TRBV2 to TRBJ2-7, with 11 bases identical to TRBD2. Germline CDR1 reads SNHLY; CDR2 reads FYNNEI. The CDR3 has 15 residues. The V gene end was trimmed by 6 bases and the J gene end by 0 bases; junction bases not matched to a gene: 4. DNA for the CDR3: TGTGCCAGCAGAATTAGCGGGAGGGCCTCCTACGAGCAGTACTTC. It yields the protein CASRISGRASYEQYF.

This clonotype has a handful of counts. The V call is TRBV3-1, the J call TRBJ2-3; 15 bases map to TRBD2. This CDR3 contains 17 residues. V lost 1 base, J lost 3 bases, and 2 bases stayed unmatched. CDR1 and CDR2 from the germline V gene are LGHDT and YNNKEL (reference sequence). CDR3 amino acids: CASSQGGLAGGTDTQYF. Here the CDR3 DNA reads TGTGCCAGCAGCCAAGGGGGACTAGCGGGGGGAACAGATACGCAGTATTTT.

This clonotype was picked up a small number of times. J is TRBJ2-4 and V is TRBV7-9, with no clear D. Germline V gene lookup returns CDR1 SEHNR and CDR2 FQNEAQ (reference sequence). Trimming shortened V by 4 bases and J by 3 bases, and 7 bases separated the two germline ends. The CDR3 loop spans 13 amino acids. CDR3 DNA sequence: TGTGCCAGCAGCTCACCACACAAAAACATTCAGTACTTC. It translates to CASSSPHKNIQYF.

The table lists this clonotype with a few counts. The rearrangement uses TRBV7-9 and TRBJ2-1; 7 bases are shared with TRBD2. The germline V gene encodes CDR1 SEHNR and CDR2 FQNEAQ (reference sequence). The CDR3 runs 14 residues. The ends lost 5 bases at V and 3 bases at J; junction bases unmatched: 4. CDR3 region: CASSPERGYNEQFF. DNA for the CDR3: TGTGCCAGCAGCCCGGAGCGGGGCTACAATGAGCAGTTCTTC. Full variable domain (remainder filled in from reference TRBV7-9 and TRBJ2-1): DTGVSQNPRHKITKRGQNVTFRCDPISEHNRLYWYRQTLGQGPEFLTYFQNEAQLEKSRLLSDRFSAERPKGSFSTLEIQRTEQGDSAMYLCASSPERGYNEQFFGPGTRLTVL.

This clonotype was observed at least ten times. This rearrangement joins TRBV6-6 to TRBJ2-3; no clear D. Germline values: CDR1 MNHNY, CDR2 SVGAGI (reference sequence). The CDR3 is 13 residues long. With 5 bases removed from V and 1 base from J, the gap between germline ends came to 7 bases. The CDR3 here is CASSITRTDTQYF. CDR3 nucleotide sequence: TGTGCCAGCAGTATAACACGCACAGATACGCAGTATTTT.

This chain joins TRBV7-6 and TRBJ1-1; D might be TRBD1 (6 bases). Germline values: CDR1 SGHVS, CDR2 FNYEAQ. V lost 1 base and J 0 bases, leaving 15 bases between the germline ends. There are 17 residues in the CDR3. CDR3 bases: TGTGCCAGCAGCTTAGGGGGCGGCAGGGGTGTGAACACTGAAGCTTTCTTT. It yields the protein CASSLGGGRGVNTEAFF.

The gene calls are TRBV11-2 and TRBJ1-2; D is ambiguous. Germline loops: CDR1 SGHAT, CDR2 FQNNGV. The CDR3 covers 14 residues. Trimming shortened V by 2 bases and J by 5 bases, and 12 bases separated the two germline ends. CDR3 bases: TGTGCCAGCAGCTTATACAAGGGCGGATATGGCTACACCTTC. Its protein product is CASSLYKGGYGYTF.

This clonotype was detected ten times or more. V gene TRBV5-1 combines with J gene TRBJ2-7, with D possibly TRBD1 on 6 matching bases. The CDR3 contains 15 residues. Germline CDR1 SGHRS, CDR2 YFSETQ. Trimming stripped 4 bases from V and 0 bases from J, with 14 bases between. The CDR3 region is CASSTNRDNSYEQYF. The CDR3 region has the DNA TGCGCCAGCAGCACCAACCGGGACAACTCCTACGAGCAGTACTTC.

This clonotype was found a few times. The chain carries TRBV12-3 or TRBV12-4 and TRBJ2-1; 11 nucleotides agree with TRBD2. The trim removed 6 bases at V and 4 bases at J, leaving 5 bases unmatched. There are 15 residues in the CDR3. CDR3 sequence: CASSSTSGVYNEQFF. The CDR3 DNA sequence: TGTGCCAGCAGCTCGACTAGCGGGGTTTACAATGAGCAGTTCTTC.

The V gene is TRBV27, the J gene TRBJ2-1; D remains ambiguous. With 7 bases removed from V and 2 bases from J, the gap between germline ends came to 15 bases. The germline V gene has CDR1 MNHEY and CDR2 SMNVEV (reference sequence). CDR3 size: 15 residues. The CDR3 nucleotides read TGTGCCAGCACTTCCTCCGGGCCCCCCTACAATGAGCAGTTCTTC. It is translated as CASTSSGPPYNEQFF.

Only a few counts were recorded for this clonotype. The chain couples TRBV25-1 to TRBJ2-1, with D possibly TRBD2 on 6 matching bases. The CDR3 has 16 residues. Germline values: CDR1 MGHDK, CDR2 SYGVNS. V was pared by 2 bases and J by 0 bases, with 11 bases between. The chain's CDR3 is CASSEGNSGSYNEQFF. The DNA for the CDR3 is TGTGCCAGCAGTGAAGGGAATAGCGGCTCCTACAATGAGCAGTTCTTC.

This clonotype was detected a few times. The V gene is TRBV6-2 or TRBV6-3, the J gene TRBJ1-6, with no clear D. Germline V gene sequence: CDR1 MNHEY, CDR2 SVGEGT. The V and J ends lost 6 bases and 8 bases respectively, with 8 bases between them. The CDR3 consists of 12 residues. DNA for the CDR3: TGTGCCAGCAGCATAATGGATTCACCCCTCCACTTT. Its translation is CASSIMDSPLHF.

Worth noting for this clonotype: This may be a read error: a much more frequent sequence differs by one nucleotide. CDR3 in amino acids: CAGSDGYGISNQPQHF. CDR3 in DNA: TGCGCCGGCAGTGACGGTTATGGTATTAGCAATCAGCCCCAGCATTTT. This chain uses TRBV10-2 with TRBJ1-5, with D uncertain. Per the germline V gene, CDR1 is WSHSY and CDR2 is SAAADI. This CDR3 has 16 amino acids.

This chain connects TRBV20-1 to TRBJ2-7; D is perhaps TRBD2 (5 bases). V shed 3 bases and J shed 9 bases, with 12 bases lying between them. The CDR3 extends over 11 amino acids. Germline loops: CDR1 DFQATT, CDR2 SNEGSKA (reference sequence). The CDR3 coding sequence is TGCAGTGCTAGGTTGGCGGGCGCGCAGTACTTC. This gives the protein CSARLAGAQYF.

The genes are TRBV4-1 and TRBJ2-7, with 10 bases that match TRBD2. CDR3 size: 18 residues. Germline values: CDR1 MGHRA, CDR2 YSYEKL. The V and J ends lost 1 base and 4 bases, in that order; junction bases with no gene match: 13. The DNA of the CDR3 is TGCGCCAGCAGCCAAGTGGGCCCTAGCGGGGGAATAACGTACGAGCAGTACTTC. Amino acid sequence: CASSQVGPSGGITYEQYF.

This clonotype was found once. An end of the junction does not agree with germline; a read error may underlie this. The rearrangement links TRBV9 to TRBJ2-7; a weak D match, TRBD2 (7 bases). There are 16 residues in the CDR3. Germline V gene data show CDR1 as SGDLS and CDR2 as YYNGEE. The CDR3 sequence: CASCVGGAPSSYEQYF. Here the CDR3 DNA reads TGTGCCAGCTGCGTAGGGGGGGCGCCCAGCTCCTACGAGCAGTACTTC.

This chain joins TRBV5-1 and TRBJ1-1; no definite D call. The V gene's germline CDR1 is SGHRS and CDR2 YFSETQ. V gave up 3 bases and J gave up 4 bases, with 16 bases separating them. The CDR3 has 15 residues. CDR3 sequence reads: CASSWSGESGTEAFF. Written as DNA, the CDR3 is TGCGCCAGCAGCTGGTCTGGGGAAAGTGGCACTGAAGCTTTCTTT.

V usage is TRBV4-3 and J usage is TRBJ2-7, with no clear D. This CDR3 has 15 amino acids. Germline V gives CDR1 LGHNA, CDR2 YSLEER. Trimming took off 0 bases at V and 1 base at J, with 10 bases between the two ends. The CDR3, as DNA: TGCGCCAGCAGCCAAGATCGTGTAGGGTCCTACGAGCAGTACTTC. Protein product: CASSQDRVGSYEQYF.

Turning to this clonotype: Just one base apart from a much larger clone, this may be a read error. The chain combines TRBV20-1 with TRBJ2-7; D may be TRBD1 or TRBD2 (5 bases each). The germline V gene has CDR1 DFQATT and CDR2 SNEGSKA (reference sequence). This CDR3 has 11 residues. The V gene lost 3 bases and the J gene lost 6 bases, with 9 bases spanning the gap. CDR3 nucleotide sequence: TGCAGTGCTAGGGCAGGGAGCGAGCAGTACTTC. Amino acids: CSARAGSEQYF.

The chain joins TRBV7-6 to TRBJ2-2; D gene uncertain. The CDR3 totals 15 residues. CDR1 SGHVS and CDR2 FNYEAQ come from the germline V gene. Trimming took 4 bases from V and 0 from J, leaving 9 bases between them. The CDR3 loop reads CASSSVVTNTGELFF. The CDR3 DNA reads as TGTGCCAGCAGCTCCGTAGTGACGAACACCGGGGAGCTGTTTTTT.

This clonotype was seen at least ten times. The CDR3 DNA sequence: TGTGCCAGCAGCTTACCTAGCGGGCCTCAAGAGACCCAGTACTTC. Protein sequence: CASSLPSGPQETQYF. The gene calls are TRBV7-2 and TRBJ2-5, with TRBD2 matching over 8 bases. The CDR3 is 15 residues long. CDR1 SGHTA and CDR2 FQGNSA come from the germline V gene. With V trimmed by 2 bases and J by 2 bases, 4 bases remained unmatched.

This clonotype has only a few counts. The chain recombines TRBV27 with TRBJ2-7; 7 bases are a match to TRBD1. The CDR3 length is 14 residues. Trimming took 4 bases from V and 4 from J; bases not matched to a gene: 7. CDR1 is MNHEY, CDR2 SMNVEV, per germline (reference sequence). The CDR3: CASSSNRGVYEQYF. In DNA, the CDR3 is TGTGCCAGCAGTTCTAACAGGGGAGTGTACGAGCAGTACTTC.

V usage is TRBV5-1 and J usage is TRBJ1-1, with D possibly TRBD1 on 5 matching bases. The CDR3 has 17 residues. Trimming left V 1 base short and J 3 bases short, with 19 bases between. From germline, CDR1 is SGHRS and CDR2 YFSETQ. This chain's CDR3 is CASSLSRGGVTDTEAFF. The CDR3 coding sequence is TGCGCCAGCAGCTTGTCAAGGGGAGGGGTAACGGACACTGAAGCTTTCTTT. Full variable domain (missing parts from reference TRBV5-1 and TRBJ1-1): KAGVTQTPRYLIKTRGQQVTLSCSPISGHRSVSWYQQTPGQGLQFLFEYFSETQRNKGNFPGRFSGRQFSNSRSEMNVSTLELGDSALYLCASSLSRGGVTDTEAFFGQGTRLTVV.